The clone carrying this TCR beta chain was seen a handful of times. Its antigen is unidentified. The germline V and J ends were trimmed by 5 bases and 2 bases, with 12 bases remaining between them. This CDR3 is built from 14 residues. TCRdb processed the reads anew with MiXCR; each CDR3 protein has one entry. This sample carries approximately 1,000,000 distinct CDR3 sequences, around 29% of them seen once, and the ten largest clones take roughly an eighth. The entry originates in a study of T cell repertoires in cytomegalovirus infection. The TCR comes from a human donor in good health (CMV status not recorded). Some clones in this sample may be carry-over from other donors' samples. The specimen was cultured CD8+ T cells from PBMCs, collected from culture after CMV antigen stimulation. The gene calls are TRBV12-3 or TRBV12-4 and TRBJ1-1, with D perhaps TRBD1 (6 bases). In nucleotides, the CDR3 is TGTGCCAGCAGTGTACCGGGACACAACACTGAAGCTTTCTTT. Its protein product is CASSVPGHNTEAFF.